The clone carrying this T cell receptor (beta chain) was observed a single time. Its antigen is still unknown. These data are taken from a study of T cell responses to AZD1222 COVID-19 vaccine. The CDR3 contains 16 residues. CDR1 and CDR2 from the germline V gene are SGHNT and YENEEA. V lost 2 bases to trimming and J lost 4 bases; unmatched junction nucleotides: 3. Profiled with immunoSEQ multiplex PCR; TCRdb holds only in-frame clones, not every one. The table lists 170,000 or so clones, around 88% of them singletons. Study observations and caveats: After two AZD1222 doses, spike-specific TCR breadth and depth rose versus day 0. No repertoire was sampled before or during the peak T cell response, only after it.

The specimen was peripheral blood, collected 28 days after the second AZD1222 dose. The V call is TRBV11-3, the J call TRBJ2-2, with 11 bases identical to TRBD1. This clonotype was sampled from an adult who received the AZD1222 COVID-19 vaccine. The DNA for the CDR3 is TGTGCCAGCAGCTTACCGGGACAGGGGGTCACCGGGGAGCTGTTTTTT. This codes for CASSLPGQGVTGELFF. Using reference TRBV11-3 and TRBJ2-2 for the parts outside the CDR3, the full variable domain is EAGVVQSPRYKIIEKKQPVAFWCNPISGHNTLYWYLQNLGQGPELLIRYENEEAVDDSQLPKDRFSAERLKGVDSTLKIQPAELGDSAVYLCASSLPGQGVTGELFFGEGSRLTVL.